Below, 16 T cell receptor beta chains from the same sample are listed, as sequenced in a study of blood T cell repertoires in COVID-19. The method was immunoSEQ multiplex PCR; TCRdb's version includes in-frame clones alone and lacks a portion of them. The data hold about 210,000 clones, with around 88% observed a single time. Sequencing used peripheral blood. These receptor sequences come from a man between 50 and 59 years old with active or convalescent COVID-19.

The chain has TRBV30 and TRBJ1-5; D may be TRBD1 (5 bases). In germline, CDR1 is GTSNPN, CDR2 SVGIG (reference sequence). The CDR3 covers 12 residues. Trimming removed 2 bases from V and 7 bases from J, with 9 bases in between. The CDR3 nucleotides are TGTGCCTGGAGTAAGGGGAACCAGCCCCAGCATTTT. Its protein product is CAWSKGNQPQHF.

This clone has just one count. The V and J genes are TRBV2 and TRBJ2-1; 7 positions match TRBD1. This CDR3 is built from 15 residues. J lost 7 bases, V lost 1 base, and 7 bases had no gene match. The germline gives CDR1 SNHLY, CDR2 FYNNEI. The CDR3 reads CASSEDRGSGNEQFF. The CDR3 coding sequence is TGTGCCAGCAGTGAAGACAGGGGATCGGGGAATGAGCAGTTCTTC.

This clone appeared once. The V call is TRBV28, the J call TRBJ2-1, with TRBD1 as a possible D gene (5 bases). V dropped 6 bases and J dropped 9 bases, with 15 bases sitting between them. The CDR3 totals 13 residues. CDR1 and CDR2 from the germline V gene are MDHEN and SYDVKM. The CDR3 protein is CASRFRAKVEQFF. The CDR3 DNA reads as TGTGCCAGCAGATTCAGGGCCAAGGTTGAGCAGTTCTTC.

The rearrangement uses TRBV29-1 and TRBJ1-1; the match to TRBD1 covers 7 bases. Trimming cost V 7 bases and J 6 bases; bases outside gene matches: 14. The CDR3 consists of 14 residues. In germline, CDR1 is SQVTM, CDR2 ANQGSEA. CDR3 DNA: TGCAGCGCGGGACAGCAACCAGGAGGGGCTGAAGCTTTCTTT. Translated, it gives CSAGQQPGGAEAFF.

The V and J genes are TRBV19 and TRBJ1-5; unclear D gene. Trimming removed 5 bases at V and 9 bases at J, with 11 bases between. Looked up from germline, CDR1 is LNHDA and CDR2 is SQIVND (reference sequence). The CDR3 consists of 12 residues. CDR3 region: CASSPSLVPQHF. CDR3 in DNA: TGTGCCAGTAGTCCTTCGTTAGTGCCCCAGCATTTT.

The chain is built from TRBV28 and TRBJ2-1; perhaps TRBD1 as D (5 bases). With 5 bases removed from V and 2 bases from J, the gap between germline ends came to 10 bases. Germline-derived CDR1 and CDR2 are MDHEN and SYDVKM. CDR3 length: 14 residues. CDR3 DNA sequence: TGTGCCAGCAGTCTACAGGAAACCTACAATGAGCAGTTCTTC. Protein product: CASSLQETYNEQFF.

The chain carries TRBV19 and TRBJ1-2, with a possible D match to TRBD1 (5 bases). The CDR3 runs to 15 residues. The V end was cut by 0 bases, the J end by 7 bases, with 15 bases between. Germline V lookup: CDR1 LNHDA, CDR2 SQIVND (reference sequence). This chain's CDR3 is CASSIDRGGDGGYTF. DNA of the CDR3: TGTGCCAGTAGTATAGATCGCGGGGGAGACGGTGGCTACACCTTC.

The chain has TRBV2 and TRBJ2-1, with 8 nucleotides matching TRBD1. The CDR3 covers 15 residues. Unmatched junction bases numbered 2, after V lost 1 base and J lost 3 bases. In germline, CDR1 is SNHLY, CDR2 FYNNEI. In DNA form, the CDR3 reads TGTGCCAGCAGTGAAGACGGACAGGGCTACAATGAGCAGTTCTTC. Amino acid sequence: CASSEDGQGYNEQFF.

The chain is built from TRBV2 and TRBJ1-2; a weak D match, TRBD1 (6 bases). Deletions cut 2 bases from V and 6 bases from J, with 13 bases between. There are 14 residues in the CDR3. In germline, CDR1 is SNHLY, CDR2 FYNNEI. In nucleotides, the CDR3 is TGTGCCAGCAGTGAAATTAGGGCAGGGGATGGCTACACCTTC. Residues: CASSEIRAGDGYTF.

This chain links TRBV19 with TRBJ1-2; 12 nucleotides align to TRBD1. Trimming at V came to 6 bases and at J to 4 bases, leaving 12 bases not matched to a gene. Germline V gene lookup returns CDR1 LNHDA and CDR2 SQIVND (reference sequence). CDR3 length: 17 residues. The CDR3 nucleotides are TGTGCCAGTAGCCTAGGGACAGGGGGCAGTTTTCTCTATGGCTACACCTTC. It yields the protein CASSLGTGGSFLYGYTF.

The chain recombines TRBV10-3 with TRBJ1-1, with 10 bases identical to TRBD1. Germline CDR1 and CDR2: ENHRY and SYGVKD. Trimming took 4 bases from V and 5 from J; bases not matched to a gene: 7. The CDR3 has 15 amino acids. As DNA, the CDR3 is TGTGCCATCAGTGGATCACCGGGACAGGGGACTGAAGCTTTCTTT. Protein: CAISGSPGQGTEAFF.

This clone occurred a few times. The chain employs TRBV19 and TRBJ2-7; 7 nucleotides match TRBD2. Trimming cost V 3 bases and J 7 bases; bases outside gene matches: 12. This CDR3 spans 15 amino acids. Per germline, CDR1 LNHDA and CDR2 SQIVND (reference sequence). CDR3 region: CASSIGGSSATEQYF. CDR3 bases: TGTGCCAGTAGTATCGGGGGGTCTTCAGCTACGGAGCAGTACTTC.

This clone was picked up one time. J is TRBJ1-2 and V is TRBV3-1 (or the pseudogene TRBV3-2); D is unclear. The CDR3 length is 12 residues. The germline V gene encodes CDR1 LGHDT and CDR2 YNNKEL (reference sequence). V shed 7 bases and J shed 5 bases, with 11 bases lying between them. CDR3 coding DNA: TGTGCCAGCACGAGGGCTGGGTATGGCTACACCTTC. Translation: CASTRAGYGYTF.

The V call is TRBV5-6, the J call TRBJ1-2; 7 bases line up with TRBD1. Germline V gene lookup returns CDR1 SGHDT and CDR2 YYEEEE. The CDR3 length is 13 residues. V dropped 4 bases and J dropped 3; count of bases not matched to a gene: 3. CDR3 in DNA: TGTGCCAGCAGCACAGGGGATGACTATGGCTACACCTTC. Encoded protein: CASSTGDDYGYTF.

The genes are TRBV9 and TRBJ2-1; maybe TRBD1 (6 bases). Germline assignment: CDR1 SGDLS and CDR2 YYNGEE. CDR3 length equals 14 residues. Trimming left V 0 bases short and J 4 bases short, with 8 bases between. Here the CDR3 reads CASSVGTVYNEQFF. The CDR3 DNA sequence: TGTGCCAGCAGCGTAGGGACAGTTTACAATGAGCAGTTCTTC.

The V gene is TRBV14, the J gene TRBJ1-2; D perhaps matches TRBD1 (5 bases). This CDR3 is 14 amino acids long. The ends were cut back, 4 bases at V and 6 bases at J, with 15 bases in the middle. The germline CDR1 and CDR2 sequences are SGHDN and FVKESK. The CDR3 protein is CASSPLSGGDGYTF. CDR3 sequence (DNA): TGTGCCAGCAGCCCTCTCTCCGGGGGGGATGGCTACACCTTC.